One and the same sample provided the 2 T cell receptor beta chains below, sequenced in a study of blood T cell repertoires in COVID-19. TCRdb keeps only in-frame clones here, not all; method: immunoSEQ multiplex PCR. This sample has around 210,000 clones, with more than 65% found just once. Material: peripheral blood. Receptors originate from a human donor in a cohort sampled during active COVID-19.

This clone occurred many times. The genes are TRBV6-1 and TRBJ2-1; D ambiguous. V was trimmed by 3 bases and J by 9 bases, leaving 9 bases between them. The germline V gene has CDR1 MNHNS and CDR2 SASEGT. The length of the CDR3 is 12 residues. In DNA, the CDR3 is TGTGCCAGCAGTGATTTCGAGAGTGAGCAGTTCTTC. This gives the protein CASSDFESEQFF.

The chain couples TRBV3-1 (or the pseudogene TRBV3-2) to TRBJ1-4; a possible D gene is TRBD1 (5 bases). Trimming pared 0 bases from V and 2 bases from J, leaving 13 bases between. The length of the CDR3 is 17 residues. CDR1 and CDR2 (germline): LGHDT, YNNKEL (reference sequence). CDR3 protein: CASSQEWGRPTNEKLFF. CDR3 DNA: TGTGCCAGCAGCCAAGAGTGGGGGAGGCCCACTAATGAAAAACTGTTTTTT.